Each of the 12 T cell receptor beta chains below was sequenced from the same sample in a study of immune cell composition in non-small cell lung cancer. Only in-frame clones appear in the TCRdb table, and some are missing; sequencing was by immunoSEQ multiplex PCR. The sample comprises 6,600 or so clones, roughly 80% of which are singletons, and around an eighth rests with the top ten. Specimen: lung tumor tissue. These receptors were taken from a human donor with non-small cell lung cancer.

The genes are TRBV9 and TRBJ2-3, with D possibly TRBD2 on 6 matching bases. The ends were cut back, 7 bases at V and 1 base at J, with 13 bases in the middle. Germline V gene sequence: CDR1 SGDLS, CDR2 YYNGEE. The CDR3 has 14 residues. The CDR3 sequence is CASESGSRTDTQYF. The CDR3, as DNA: TGTGCCAGCGAATCCGGGAGTCGCACAGATACGCAGTATTTT.

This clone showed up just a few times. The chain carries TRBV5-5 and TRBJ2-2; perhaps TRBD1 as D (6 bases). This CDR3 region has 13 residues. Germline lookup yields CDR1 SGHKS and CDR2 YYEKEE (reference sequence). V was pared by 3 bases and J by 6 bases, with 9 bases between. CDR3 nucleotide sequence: TGTGCCAGCAGCTACAGGGTTTCCGGGGAGCTGTTTTTT. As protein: CASSYRVSGELFF.

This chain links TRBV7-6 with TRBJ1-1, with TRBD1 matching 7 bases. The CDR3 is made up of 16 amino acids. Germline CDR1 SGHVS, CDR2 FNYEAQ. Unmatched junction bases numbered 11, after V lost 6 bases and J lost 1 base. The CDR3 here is CASRSHPTGPNTEAFF. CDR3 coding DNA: TGTGCCAGCAGATCACACCCGACAGGGCCGAACACTGAAGCTTTCTTT.

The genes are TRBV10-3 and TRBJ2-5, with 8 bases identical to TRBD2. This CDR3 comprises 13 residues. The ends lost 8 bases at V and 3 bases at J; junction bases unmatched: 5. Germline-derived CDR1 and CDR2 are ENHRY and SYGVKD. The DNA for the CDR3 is TGTGCCATCGGCGGGGGGCCAGAAGAGACCCAGTACTTC. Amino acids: CAIGGGPEETQYF.

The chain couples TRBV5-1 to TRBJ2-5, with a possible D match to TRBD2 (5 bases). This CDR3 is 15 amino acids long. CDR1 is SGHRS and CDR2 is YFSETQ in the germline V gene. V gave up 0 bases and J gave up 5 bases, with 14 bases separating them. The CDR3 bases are TGCGCCAGCAGCTTGGAGCCGGGGTTCCCGGAGACCCAGTACTTC. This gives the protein CASSLEPGFPETQYF.

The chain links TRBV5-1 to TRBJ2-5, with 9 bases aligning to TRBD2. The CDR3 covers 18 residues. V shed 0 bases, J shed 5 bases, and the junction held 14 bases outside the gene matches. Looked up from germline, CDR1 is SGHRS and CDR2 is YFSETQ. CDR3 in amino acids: CASSLGRAGGGLGETQYF. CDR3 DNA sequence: TGCGCCAGCAGCTTGGGTCGAGCGGGAGGAGGATTGGGGGAGACCCAGTACTTC.

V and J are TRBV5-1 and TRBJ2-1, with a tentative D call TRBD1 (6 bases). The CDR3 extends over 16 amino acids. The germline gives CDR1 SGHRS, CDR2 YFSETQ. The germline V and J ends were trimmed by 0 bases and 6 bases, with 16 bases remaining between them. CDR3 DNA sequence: TGCGCCAGCAGCTTGGTTGGGGGCCTCTCTGGCAATGAGCAGTTCTTC. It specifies CASSLVGGLSGNEQFF.

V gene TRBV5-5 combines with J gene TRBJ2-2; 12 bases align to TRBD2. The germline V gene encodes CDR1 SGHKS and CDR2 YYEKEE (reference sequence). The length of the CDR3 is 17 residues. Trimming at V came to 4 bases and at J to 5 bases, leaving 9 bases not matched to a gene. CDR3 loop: CASSGRLAGAGTGELFF. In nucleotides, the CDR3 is TGTGCCAGCAGCGGGCGACTAGCGGGGGCGGGGACCGGGGAGCTGTTTTTT.

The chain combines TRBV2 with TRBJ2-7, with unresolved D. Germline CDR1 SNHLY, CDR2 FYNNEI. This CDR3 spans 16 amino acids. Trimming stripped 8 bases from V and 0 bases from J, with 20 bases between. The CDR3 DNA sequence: TGTGCCAGCTCAGACGGCGGAACCTTTAGCTCCTACGAGCAGTACTTC. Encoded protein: CASSDGGTFSSYEQYF.

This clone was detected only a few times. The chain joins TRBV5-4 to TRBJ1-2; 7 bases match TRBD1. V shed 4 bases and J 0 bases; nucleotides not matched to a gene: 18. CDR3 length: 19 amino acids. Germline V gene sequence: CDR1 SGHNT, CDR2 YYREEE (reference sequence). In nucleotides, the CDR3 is TGTGCCAGCAGCCGCGTATTTCGGGACAGCTCGATAGCTAACTATGGCTACACCTTC. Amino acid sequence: CASSRVFRDSSIANYGYTF.

CDR3 nucleotide sequence: TGTGCCAGTAGTATAGGCCAGATCTATGGCTACACCTTC. Translation: CASSIGQIYGYTF. This chain connects TRBV19 to TRBJ1-2; D call uncertain. In germline, CDR1 is LNHDA, CDR2 SQIVND (reference sequence). CDR3 size: 13 residues. V lost 1 base and J lost 4, with 7 bases in between. Using reference TRBV19 and TRBJ1-2 for the parts outside the CDR3, the full variable domain is DGGITQSPKYLFRKEGQNVTLSCEQNLNHDAMYWYRQDPGQGLRLIYYSQIVNDFQKGDIAEGYSVSREKKESFPLTVTSAQKNPTAFYLCASSIGQIYGYTFGSGTRLTVV.

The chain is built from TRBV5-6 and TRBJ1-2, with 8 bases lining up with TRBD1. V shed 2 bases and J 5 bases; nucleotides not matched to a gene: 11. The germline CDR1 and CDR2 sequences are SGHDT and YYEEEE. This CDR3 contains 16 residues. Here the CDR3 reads CASSFLHSGGAYGYTF. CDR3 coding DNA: TGTGCCAGCAGCTTTCTCCATTCAGGGGGCGCATATGGCTACACCTTC. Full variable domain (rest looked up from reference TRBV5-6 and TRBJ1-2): DAGVTQSPTHLIKTRGQQVTLRCSPKSGHDTVSWYQQALGQGPQFIFQYYEEEERQRGNFPDRFSGHQFPNYSSELNVNALLLGDSALYLCASSFLHSGGAYGYTFGSGTRLTVV.